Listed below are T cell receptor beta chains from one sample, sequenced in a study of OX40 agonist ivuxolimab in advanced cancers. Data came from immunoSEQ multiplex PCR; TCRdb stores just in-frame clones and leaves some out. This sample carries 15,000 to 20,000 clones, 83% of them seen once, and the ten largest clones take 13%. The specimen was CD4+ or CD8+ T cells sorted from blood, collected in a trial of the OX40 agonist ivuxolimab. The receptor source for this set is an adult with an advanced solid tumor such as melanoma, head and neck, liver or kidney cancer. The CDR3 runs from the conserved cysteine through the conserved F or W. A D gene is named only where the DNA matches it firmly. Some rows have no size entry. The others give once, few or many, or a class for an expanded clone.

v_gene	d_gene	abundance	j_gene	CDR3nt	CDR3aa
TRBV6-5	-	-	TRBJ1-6	TGTGCCAGCAGTTACGCCGGGGACCGCTCACCCCTCCACTTT	CASSYAGDRSPLHF
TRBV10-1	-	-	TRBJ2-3	TGCGCCAGCTCCAAAGGCGGAGGGGCAGATACGCAGTATTTT	CASSKGGGADTQYF
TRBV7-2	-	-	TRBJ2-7	TGTGCCAGCAGTAGGGCCTACGAGCAGTACTTC	CASSRAYEQYF
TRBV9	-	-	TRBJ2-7	TGTGCCAGCAGCGTAGTCGAAGGGGTAGGGGGGGTCCTCTTCTACGAGCAGTACTTC	CASSVVEGVGGVLFYEQYF
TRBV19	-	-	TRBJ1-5	TGTGCCAGTAGTATAGGGTATCAGCCCCAGCATTTT	CASSIGYQPQHF
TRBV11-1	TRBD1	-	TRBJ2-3	TGTGCCAGCAGCTCGACGGGACAGGGGCCTTTTGATACGCAGTATTTT	CASSSTGQGPFDTQYF
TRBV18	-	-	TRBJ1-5	TGTGCCAGCTCTGCGGACAGAAATCAGCCCCAGCATTTT	CASSADRNQPQHF
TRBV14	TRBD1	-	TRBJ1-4	TGTGCCAGCAACGAGGGGGCGGGTGAAAAACTGTTTTTT	CASNEGAGEKLFF
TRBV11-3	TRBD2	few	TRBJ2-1	TGTGCCAGCAGCTTAGACGGGGGGTCCTACAATGAGCAGTTCTTC	CASSLDGGSYNEQFF
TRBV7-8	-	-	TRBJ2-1	TGTGCCAGCAGCCATGCGAGGGGCTACAATGAGCAGTTCTTC	CASSHARGYNEQFF
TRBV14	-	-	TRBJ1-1	TGTGCCAGCAGCCGGGCGGGGAACACTGAAGCTTTCTTT	CASSRAGNTEAFF
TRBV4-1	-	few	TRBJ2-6	TGCGCCAGCAGCCAAGATCTGGACGGGCAGGGGCCTGGGGCCAACGTCCTGACTTTC	CASSQDLDGQGPGANVLTF
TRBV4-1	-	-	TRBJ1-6	TGCGCCAGCAGCCGCGGTGTGGATAGCTCCTATAATTCACCCCTCCACTTT	CASSRGVDSSYNSPLHF
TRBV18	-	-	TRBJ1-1	TGTGCCAGCTCACCACGTCAAGGGGAAGCTTTCTTT	CASSPRQGEAFF
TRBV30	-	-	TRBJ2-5	TGTGCCTGGAGTGGGAGACAGGGATGGGCTAGCGCCCAGTACTTC	CAWSGRQGWASAQYF
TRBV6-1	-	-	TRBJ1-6	TGTGCCAGCAGCCAAACAATATTGAATTCACCCCTCCACTTT	CASSQTILNSPLHF
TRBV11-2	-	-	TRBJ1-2	TGTGCCAGCAGACCTACACGGCAGGGTGGCTACACCTTC	CASRPTRQGGYTF
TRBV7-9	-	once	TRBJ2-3	TGTGCCAGCAGCTTTCTGAACGCAGGTACGCAGTATTTT	CASSFLNAGTQYF
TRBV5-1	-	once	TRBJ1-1	TGCGCCAGCAGCTTGGGGGGGAACGAAGCTTTCTTT	CASSLGGNEAFF
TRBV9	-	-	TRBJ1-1	TGTGCCAGCAGCATGAGCCCCGGGGGTGAAGCTTTCTTT	CASSMSPGGEAFF
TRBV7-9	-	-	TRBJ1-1	TGTGCCAGCAGCTTAGGAGGGGTGAAGCTTAGTGGGGCTTTCTTT	CASSLGGVKLSGAFF
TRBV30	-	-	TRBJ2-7	TGTGCCTGGAGTCGGAGAATATCCTTCCGGCAGGGGGGGGCCAACGAGCAGTACTTC	CAWSRRISFRQGGANEQYF
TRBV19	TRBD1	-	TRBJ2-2	TGTGCCAGTAGTGTAGACAGGGGGACCGGGGAGCTGTTTTTT	CASSVDRGTGELFF
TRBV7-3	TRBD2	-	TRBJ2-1	TGTGCCAGCAGCATATCTAGCGGGGGGGCCACCAATGAGCAGTTCTTC	CASSISSGGATNEQFF
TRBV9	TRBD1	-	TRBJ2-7	TGTGCCAGCAGCGCACACCCGACAGGGGGGGCCGAGCAGTACTTC	CASSAHPTGGAEQYF
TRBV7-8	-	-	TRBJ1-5	TGTGCCAGCAGCCGTACCATGGATAGCAATCAGCCCCAGCATTTT	CASSRTMDSNQPQHF